These T cell receptor beta chains were read from a single sample in a study of shared clonotypes between healthy human individuals. Using immunoSEQ multiplex PCR, the repertoire was profiled, and TCRdb retains in-frame clones only, with some absent. The sample includes approximately 2.5 million clones, approximately 93% of them seen just once. Sequenced material: naive CD4+ T cells from PBMCs. These receptors were taken from a man between 18 and 35 years old in good health. Some clones in this sample may be carry-over from other donors' samples. Each CDR3 is given with its conserved first and last residue. D genes are given only for firm matches. Clone size is given for some rows only: seen once, a few or many times, or a class if the clone is expanded.

TRBJ1-2,.,TRBV9,.,CASSVTAGAGYTF,TGTGCCAGCAGCGTGACGGCCGGGGCCGGCTACACCTTC
TRBJ2-2,.,TRBV5-1,.,CASSSPTGTGNTGELFF,TGCGCCAGCAGCTCGCCTACCGGGACGGGGAACACCGGGGAGCTGTTTTTT
TRBJ2-2,TRBD1,TRBV5-1,.,CASSYPGQGVTGELFF,TGCGCCAGCAGCTACCCGGGACAGGGTGTTACCGGGGAGCTGTTTTTT
TRBJ2-5,TRBD2,TRBV30,.,CAWSSAGVTGETQYF,TGTGCCTGGAGTTCTGCGGGAGTAACTGGAGAGACCCAGTACTTC
TRBJ2-2,TRBD1,TRBV18,.,CASSQLQGQVAGELFF,TGTGCCAGCTCACAGTTACAAGGACAGGTTGCCGGGGAGCTGTTTTTT
TRBJ1-5,.,TRBV27,.,CASSFEASNQPQHF,TGTGCCAGCAGTTTTGAGGCCTCCAATCAGCCCCAGCATTTT
TRBJ1-2,TRBD1,TRBV4-1,.,CASSQDLNRGGDYGYTF,TGCGCCAGCAGCCAAGATCTCAACAGGGGGGGTGACTATGGCTACACCTTC
TRBJ2-7,TRBD2,TRBV7-9,.,CASSLARGRGYEQYF,TGTGCCAGCAGCTTAGCCAGAGGGAGGGGTTACGAGCAGTACTTC
TRBJ2-7,.,TRBV28,.,CASRDLWHEQYF,TGTGCCAGCAGAGACCTTTGGCACGAGCAGTACTTC
TRBJ2-7,.,TRBV5-4,few,CASSSPRKSDEQYF,TGTGCCAGCAGCTCCCCGAGGAAATCCGACGAGCAGTACTTC
TRBJ1-5,.,TRBV6-1,.,CASSEEWQPYSNQPQHF,TGTGCCAGCAGTGAAGAGTGGCAGCCCTATAGCAATCAGCCCCAGCATTTT
TRBJ2-6,.,TRBV5-4,.,CASSLPVSGANVLTF,TGTGCCAGCAGCTTGCCAGTCTCTGGGGCCAACGTCCTGACTTTC
TRBJ1-5,TRBD1,TRBV30,few,CAWSVQGDQPQHF,TGTGCCTGGAGTGTACAGGGGGATCAGCCCCAGCATTTT
TRBJ1-5,TRBD1,TRBV6-5,few,CASSRQGNQPQHF,TGTGCCAGCTCCAGACAGGGTAATCAGCCCCAGCATTTT
TRBJ2-7,.,TRBV28,.,CASPPGAYEQYF,TGTGCCAGCCCCCCAGGGGCCTACGAGCAGTACTTC
TRBJ2-7,TRBD1,TRBV10-2,.,CASREGQGAYEQYF,TGCGCCAGCAGGGAGGGACAGGGTGCCTACGAGCAGTACTTC
TRBJ2-2,TRBD2,TRBV7-3,.,CASSPLAGVNTGELFF,TGTGCCAGCAGCCCCCTCGCGGGAGTGAACACCGGGGAGCTGTTTTTT
TRBJ2-7,.,TRBV21-1,.,CVGEGAYEQYF,.
TRBJ2-1,TRBD2,TRBV5-1,.,CASRSGTSGSYNEQFF,TGCGCCAGCAGGTCCGGGACTAGCGGCTCCTACAATGAGCAGTTCTTC
TRBJ2-1,TRBD2,TRBV11-2,.,CASSLVLAGGHNEQFF,TGTGCCAGCAGCTTAGTCCTAGCGGGAGGCCACAATGAGCAGTTCTTC
TRBJ1-1,.,TRBV18,.,CASSPLQSRHETEAFF,TGTGCCAGCTCGCCCCTCCAATCCCGCCACGAAACTGAAGCTTTCTTT
TRBJ1-3,TRBD1,TRBV29-1,.,CSVEQTGAGNTIYF,TGCAGCGTCGAACAGACAGGGGCCGGAAACACCATATATTTT
TRBJ2-2,TRBD2,TRBV5-4,.,CASSLNSGVTGELFF,TGTGCCAGCAGCCTAAACAGCGGGGTCACCGGGGAGCTGTTTTTT
TRBJ1-3,.,TRBV28,.,CASRSGNTIYF,TGTGCCAGCAGGTCTGGAAACACCATATATTTT
TRBJ1-2,TRBD1,TRBV4-3,.,CASSKTGGRYGYTF,TGCGCCAGCAGCAAGACAGGGGGCCGGTATGGCTACACCTTC
TRBJ2-5,TRBD1,TRBV5-1,once,CASSLTRDSQETQYF,TGCGCCAGCAGTTTGACCAGGGACAGCCAAGAGACCCAGTACTTC
TRBJ1-5,.,TRBV2,.,CASSEALVQNGQPQHF,TGTGCCAGCAGTGAAGCATTGGTGCAAAACGGTCAGCCCCAGCATTTT
TRBJ1-1,.,TRBV5-6,.,CASSGGFHRTNTEAFF,TGTGCCAGCAGCGGGGGATTTCACAGGACCAACACTGAAGCTTTCTTT
TRBJ1-3,.,TRBV21-1,.,CAIPGIVGNTIYF,TGTGCCATCCCCGGGATTGTTGGAAACACCATATATTTT
TRBJ2-3,.,TRBV28,.,CASTRLDTQYF,TGTGCCAGCACTCGACTTGATACGCAGTATTTT
TRBJ2-1,TRBD1,TRBV5-1,.,CASSVFEGTGRDNEQFF,TGCGCCAGCAGCGTTTTTGAGGGGACAGGGAGGGATAATGAGCAGTTCTTC
TRBJ1-1,.,TRBV7-8,.,CASSLVRNTEAFF,TGTGCCAGCAGCTTAGTTCGCAACACTGAAGCTTTCTTT
TRBJ2-5,.,TRBV2,once,CASKEFGETQYF,TGTGCCAGCAAAGAGTTCGGGGAGACCCAGTACTTC
TRBJ2-2,TRBD2,TRBV7-6,.,CASSLLLAGAITGELFF,TGTGCCAGCAGCTTATTGCTAGCGGGAGCTATCACCGGGGAGCTGTTTTTT
TRBJ2-6,TRBD2,TRBV5-1,.,CASSSPSGNIRANVLTF,TGCGCCAGCAGCTCCCCTAGCGGGAATATTCGGGCCAACGTCCTGACTTTC
TRBJ2-7,.,TRBV12-5,.,CASGLFRAGTGVYEQYF,TGTGCTAGTGGTTTGTTTCGGGCGGGAACAGGGGTCTACGAGCAGTACTTC
TRBJ2-2,.,TRBV7-3,few,CASSLIAGTNTGELFF,TGTGCCAGCAGCTTAATAGCAGGCACGAACACCGGGGAGCTGTTTTTT
TRBJ2-3,.,TRBV6-4,once,CASSDSSLGTDTQYF,TGTGCCAGCAGTGACTCGTCCCTAGGCACAGATACGCAGTATTTT
TRBJ2-1,.,TRBV7-3,.,CASSLTGGGNEQFF,TGTGCCAGCAGCTTAACTGGAGGGGGCAATGAGCAGTTCTTC
TRBJ2-1,TRBD1,TRBV28,.,CASSSGTGVSYNEQFF,TGTGCCAGCAGTTCAGGGACAGGGGTCTCCTACAATGAGCAGTTCTTC
TRBJ2-7,TRBD1,TRBV5-1,.,CASSPAGTGPYEQYF,TGCGCCAGCAGCCCGGCTGGGACAGGCCCCTACGAGCAGTACTTC
TRBJ1-2,.,TRBV30,.,CAWSPASNYGYTF,TGTGCCTGGAGCCCAGCATCAAACTATGGCTACACCTTC
TRBJ1-2,.,TRBV5-1,.,CASSSRTDVNYGYTF,TGCGCCAGCAGCTCGCGGACAGACGTAAACTATGGCTACACCTTC
TRBJ2-4,TRBD1,TRBV15,.,CATSSRQGGNIQYF,TGTGCCACCAGCAGTAGACAGGGTGGAAACATTCAGTACTTC
TRBJ2-7,TRBD1,TRBV7-3,.,CASSPGQGARYEQYF,TGTGCCAGCAGCCCCGGACAGGGGGCGCGTTACGAGCAGTACTTC
TRBJ2-4,.,TRBV19,once,CASRGPGRLKAKNIQYF,TGTGCCAGTAGAGGACCCGGACGGCTGAAAGCCAAAAACATTCAGTACTTC
TRBJ1-2,TRBD1,TRBV15,.,CATSRGGTGEGYTF,TGTGCCACCAGCAGGGGCGGGACAGGGGAAGGCTACACCTTC